A single sample is the source of the 21 T cell receptor beta chains below, sequenced in a study of T cell repertoires in cytomegalovirus infection. TCRdb fed the reads into MiXCR, producing one record per CDR3 protein. The sample holds approximately 170,000 distinct CDR3 sequences, approximately 14% seen once. The sample was PBMCs. The receptors were gathered from a human donor in good health (CMV status not recorded). Some clones in this sample may be carry-over from other donors' samples.

This clonotype appeared a few times. This rearrangement joins TRBV27 to TRBJ1-1; 7 nucleotides agree with TRBD1. V shed 3 bases and J 1 base; nucleotides not matched to a gene: 2. The CDR3 has 14 residues. Germline CDR1 is MNHEY and CDR2 is SMNVEV (reference sequence). The CDR3 protein is CASSLTGTNTEAFF. In nucleotides, the CDR3 is TGTGCCAGCAGTTTGACAGGGACGAACACTGAAGCTTTCTTT.

This clonotype has at least ten counts. The gene calls are TRBV10-3 and TRBJ2-7, with 8 bases fitting TRBD2. Unmatched junction bases numbered 4, after V lost 3 bases and J lost 3 bases. There are 14 residues in the CDR3. Looked up from germline, CDR1 is ENHRY and CDR2 is SYGVKD. The CDR3 DNA sequence: TGTGCCATCAGTGACGCACTAGCGGACTACGAGCAGTACTTC. Translated: CAISDALADYEQYF.

V gene TRBV28 combines with J gene TRBJ2-5, with 7 positions matching TRBD1. Germline V gene lookup returns CDR1 MDHEN and CDR2 SYDVKM. CDR3 length: 13 amino acids. The trim removed 3 bases at V and 5 bases at J, leaving 3 bases unmatched. CDR3 residues: CASSFGTDETQYF. CDR3 nucleotides: TGTGCCAGCAGTTTTGGGACAGACGAGACCCAGTACTTC.

The genes are TRBV11-2 and TRBJ1-5; the D gene is possibly TRBD1 (5 bases). The CDR3 contains 14 residues. From germline, CDR1 is SGHAT and CDR2 FQNNGV. Trimming removed 0 bases from V and 7 bases from J, with 10 bases in between. CDR3 DNA: TGTGCCAGCAGCTTAGATCTCAGGGACCAGCCCCAGCATTTT. Amino acids: CASSLDLRDQPQHF.

This clonotype was observed a few times. V is TRBV5-1 and J is TRBJ1-2; a possible D gene is TRBD1 (5 bases). Germline CDR1 SGHRS, CDR2 YFSETQ. Trimming pared 0 bases from V and 8 bases from J, leaving 8 bases between. This CDR3 is 12 amino acids long. The CDR3 DNA sequence: TGCGCCAGCAGCTTGGAGGGGAAGGGCTACACCTTC. This sequence encodes CASSLEGKGYTF.

This clonotype has a handful of counts. The V gene is TRBV6-2 or TRBV6-3, the J gene TRBJ2-5; D not resolved. CDR1 is MNHEY and CDR2 is SVGEGT in the germline V gene. CDR3 length: 11 amino acids. V lost 5 bases and J 4 bases, leaving 5 bases between the germline ends. The chain's CDR3 is CASSKPETQYF. The DNA of the CDR3 is TGTGCCAGCAGTAAACCAGAGACCCAGTACTTC.

A few counts support this clonotype. The genes are TRBV7-9 and TRBJ2-7, with D tentatively TRBD1 (6 bases). The germline V and J ends were trimmed by 3 bases and 1 base, with 10 bases remaining between them. In germline, CDR1 is SEHNR, CDR2 FQNEAQ (reference sequence). The CDR3 sequence is 14 residues long. The CDR3 sequence is CASSFWDTSYEQYF. CDR3 DNA: TGTGCCAGCAGCTTTTGGGACACTTCCTACGAGCAGTACTTC.

This clonotype has at least ten counts. This chain connects TRBV27 to TRBJ2-4, with D unclear. The V gene lost 6 bases and the J gene lost 5 bases, with 14 bases spanning the gap. This CDR3 is built from 14 residues. Germline V gene data show CDR1 as MNHEY and CDR2 as SMNVEV (reference sequence). As DNA, the CDR3 is TGTGCCAGCAGGACCGGGCCCGGACAAAACATTCAGTACTTC. Translated: CASRTGPGQNIQYF.

This clonotype has just a few counts. V and J are TRBV7-9 and TRBJ1-4; 10 positions match TRBD1. Germline CDR1 is SEHNR and CDR2 is FQNEAQ (reference sequence). V lost 5 bases and J lost 5; bases outside the gene matches: 8. The CDR3 length is 16 residues. The chain's CDR3 is CASSLHMGQGNEKLFF. CDR3 nucleotides: TGTGCCAGCAGCCTCCATATGGGACAGGGGAATGAAAAACTGTTTTTT.

This clonotype appeared a few times. The V and J genes are TRBV28 and TRBJ2-3; no firm D call. This CDR3 region has 13 residues. Germline V CDR1 and CDR2: MDHEN, SYDVKM. Trimming pared 7 bases from V and 2 bases from J, leaving 10 bases between. This CDR3 is CASNGQFTDTQYF. The CDR3 DNA reads TGTGCCAGCAATGGTCAGTTCACAGATACGCAGTATTTT.

This chain connects TRBV27 to TRBJ2-2; D possibly uses TRBD1 or TRBD2 (5 bases each). The germline V gene encodes CDR1 MNHEY and CDR2 SMNVEV (reference sequence). The CDR3 is made up of 16 amino acids. V dropped 0 bases and J dropped 5 bases, with 13 bases sitting between them. Here the CDR3 DNA reads TGTGCCAGCAGTTTATCGTGGGGGACGGTTACCGGGGAGCTGTTTTTT. Its translation is CASSLSWGTVTGELFF.

This clonotype was seen many times. The gene calls are TRBV7-3 and TRBJ2-1; D is possibly TRBD1 (6 bases). Trimming left V 5 bases short and J 7 bases short, with 15 bases between. The CDR3 is made up of 14 amino acids. Germline lookup yields CDR1 SGHTA and CDR2 FQGTGA. The CDR3 DNA reads as TGTGCCAGCAGCCAAAATTCCAGGGGTAATGAGCAGTTCTTC. It yields the protein CASSQNSRGNEQFF. Complete variable domain (other parts from reference TRBV7-3 and TRBJ2-1): GAGVSQTPSNKVTEKGKYVELRCDPISGHTALYWYRQSLGQGPEFLIYFQGTGAADDSGLPNDRFFAVRPEGSVSTLKIQRTERGDSAVYLCASSQNSRGNEQFFGPGTRLTVL.

The table lists this clonotype with a few counts. The rearrangement links TRBV7-9 to TRBJ1-2; the D gene is possibly TRBD1 (5 bases). The germline gives CDR1 SEHNR, CDR2 FQNEAQ (reference sequence). This CDR3 region has 15 residues. Trimming stripped 2 bases from V and 8 bases from J, with 18 bases between. CDR3 bases: TGTGCCAGCAGCTTAAAGGGGCCTTCAGGGACCGGCTACACCTTC. Translation: CASSLKGPSGTGYTF.

Only a few counts were recorded for this clonotype. J is TRBJ2-7 and V is TRBV20-1; D is unclear. CDR1 and CDR2 from the germline V gene are DFQATT and SNEGSKA (reference sequence). CDR3 length: 12 residues. V was cut by 1 base and J by 0 bases, with 4 bases left in between. CDR3 amino acids: CSARVLSYEQYF. CDR3 DNA: TGCAGTGCTAGAGTCCTCTCCTACGAGCAGTACTTC.

There are a few counts of this clonotype. The chain links TRBV7-6 to TRBJ2-5; D may be TRBD1 (6 bases). The germline CDR1 and CDR2 sequences are SGHVS and FNYEAQ. The V end lost 1 base, the J end lost 4 bases, and 10 bases lay between the germline ends. This CDR3 is built from 14 residues. The CDR3 spells CASSLVRGTETQYF. CDR3 bases: TGTGCCAGCAGCTTAGTAAGGGGGACAGAGACCCAGTACTTC.

The V gene is TRBV3-1, the J gene TRBJ2-6; possibly TRBD2 for D (6 bases). Trimming removed 5 bases from V and 0 bases from J, with 17 bases in between. The CDR3 has 18 residues. Germline values: CDR1 LGHDT, CDR2 YNNKEL (reference sequence). The CDR3 is CASSSSGTHLSGANVLTF. CDR3 nucleotide sequence: TGTGCCAGCAGCTCCTCCGGGACTCACCTCTCTGGGGCCAACGTCCTGACTTTC.

This clonotype was counted at least ten times. This chain links TRBV6-1 with TRBJ2-3; 8 nucleotides agree with TRBD2. The CDR3 runs to 15 residues. Germline V gene sequence: CDR1 MNHNS, CDR2 SASEGT. After removal of 7 bases from V and 4 bases from J, the junction contained 10 bases not matched to a gene. CDR3 in amino acids: CASKRASGLSDTQYF. CDR3 DNA sequence: TGTGCCAGCAAGCGGGCTAGCGGGCTCTCAGATACGCAGTATTTT.

The V gene is TRBV19, the J gene TRBJ2-2; a weak D match, TRBD2 (6 bases). V was cut by 6 bases and J by 3 bases, with 17 bases left in between. Germline CDR1 reads LNHDA; CDR2 reads SQIVND (reference sequence). This CDR3 comprises 16 residues. The CDR3 DNA reads as TGTGCCAGTAGACCCCCTGGGAGGACGGACACCGGGGAGCTGTTTTTT. Translating it yields CASRPPGRTDTGELFF.

This clonotype was observed a handful of times. The chain combines TRBV2 with TRBJ1-1; weak D call: TRBD1 (6 bases). The CDR3 is 16 amino acids. The V gene's germline CDR1 is SNHLY and CDR2 FYNNEI. Between the trimmed V and J ends, which lost 6 bases and 1 base, there was a span of 18 bases. DNA for the CDR3: TGTGCCAGCAGCGCGAACAGGGTATGGGGGAACACTGAAGCTTTCTTT. This sequence encodes CASSANRVWGNTEAFF.

This clonotype was seen a few times. V and J are TRBV19 and TRBJ2-2; TRBD1 agrees at 7 bases. The junction had 5 bases not matched to a gene; V was cut back by 3 bases and J by 4 bases. Germline-derived CDR1 and CDR2 are LNHDA and SQIVND (reference sequence). CDR3 length: 15 residues. The CDR3 spells CASSIRRGTTGELFF. In DNA, the CDR3 is TGTGCCAGTAGTATCCGCAGGGGGACCACCGGGGAGCTGTTTTTT.

The chain employs TRBV29-1 and TRBJ2-1, with TRBD2 matching 8 bases. V lost 2 bases to trimming and J lost 8 bases; unmatched junction nucleotides: 8. Germline V CDR1 and CDR2: SQVTM, ANQGSEA. There are 14 residues in the CDR3. CDR3 sequence: CSVESLAGVYEQFF. CDR3 in DNA: TGCAGCGTTGAATCCCTAGCGGGCGTTTATGAGCAGTTCTTC.